This T cell receptor (beta chain) was found in a study of shared clonotypes between healthy human individuals (dated by TCRdb to the early 2020s). A note on the overall study: The cohort comprised a couple of women and a few men aged 18 to 49 years. For each donor, CD4 naive and CD4 memory were each run on three plates, CD8 naive on two plates, and CD8 memory on one plate. Blood TCR repertoires of roughly five healthy adults were deeply sequenced to estimate repertoire size and the extent of clonotype sharing between individuals. To increase sequencing depth and limit assay-specific biases, different laboratories used diverse techniques to prepare libraries and sequence TCR repertoires. Each donor's leukapheresis produced roughly between roughly 0.85 and 9.5 billion PBMCs. What the work shows at the level of the full study, not this receptor alone: Estimated clonotype richness was generally larger for naive than for memory subsets. Even with the large sequencing depth, rarefaction of the sorted-subset datasets indicated that sequencing was incomplete. The genetic and exposure-history diversity represented was limited by the small number of donors. Based on pairwise subsampling, the degree of clonotype sharing among donors was expected to be affected by sequencing depth. Compared with non-shared clonotypes, clonotypes shared by all four sorted-subset donors had higher generation probabilities. Only blood was sampled, and tissue TCR repertoires likely differ from those in blood. Sharing across a few donors was observed for approximately 4.6% of naive CD4, under 4% of naive CD8, 2% to 2.5% of memory CD4, and over 0.3% of memory CD8 clonotypes.

TCR CDR3 regions were amplified from genomic DNA by multiplex PCR using the deep immunoSEQ assay. For each cell subset, the extracted genomic DNA was distributed evenly across all wells of several immunoSEQ 96-well plates, and each plate served as one replicate. For sorted subsets, 200 to 250 ng of genomic DNA, equivalent to some 30,000 T cell genomes, went into each replicate PCR. Purified libraries were measured with a Qubit 3.0 fluorometer, size-checked on a Bioanalyzer 2100, and measured again with the KAPA Library Quantification kit. Every immunoSEQ 96-well plate was sequenced on a dedicated single-read 150-cycle Illumina NextSeq 550 flow cell. The original methods were these. Because only junctional sequences without quality scores were contained in the immunoSEQ output, filtering matching that applied to full-length reads could not be performed. To assign V/J genes and CDR3, sequences were annotated against IMGT germline references using PyIR, a Python wrapper for IgBLAST v1.9. Any read was removed if the V/J assignment was weak (E-value above 1e-6), the CDR3 was missing, or the read contained stop codons, out-of-frame junctions, or ambiguous translated residues. V3J clonotypes were defined as sequences sharing the same inferred V gene, J gene, and CDR3 amino acid sequence. Percentage overlap between repertoires was calculated by dividing the number of shared unique clonotypes by the size of the smaller repertoire. RTK rarefaction, the Chao1 estimator, and Recon v2.1 estimates of unobserved clonotypes were used to assess repertoire richness. For all TCRbeta clonotypes obtained by the gDNA method from several donors, generation probabilities were computed with OLGA. Entries here come from immuneACCESS through TCRdb and include only in-frame sequences with V and J called. Some clones fail to appear in such tables; in the studies checked, an unresolved V gene covers under half of the shortfall, and the cause of the remainder is unknown. D and trimming come from the DNA, and the V and J calls and clone size come from that table. This sample gives millions of clones in total; about 95% of them show up just once. 0.9% to 1.4% of the sample is in the top ten clones.

CD8 naive samples were CD45RO-negative cells positively selected for CCR7, giving a CD45RA+CCR7+ population that excluded TemRA cells. Donors were healthy HIV-negative adults with no recently reported acute infections or vaccinations. Every donor was a Caucasian adult living in Nashville, Tennessee, USA. Blood was obtained by leukapheresis, after which PBMCs were separated by Ficoll-Histopaque density gradient centrifugation and cryopreserved in liquid nitrogen vapor phase. Analytical flow cytometry was used to check the purity and quantity of every magnetically sorted T cell population. Genomic DNA was isolated from every sorted fraction and measured by UV absorbance on a Nanodrop 2000c. From the cysteine up to the phenylalanine, the CDR3 has a length of 15 residues. The sequence is cut down to CDR3 DNA, 45 bases in frame from base 1. Looking up the germline V gene yields CDR1 SGDLS and CDR2 YYNGEE. V and J lose 0 bases and 3 bases, and a span of 13 bases separates them.

Notes on this clone: Its specific antigen is unknown. The sample holds no much larger clone one base away, and base qualities are not on file. Additional DNA sequences in this sample encode the identical CDR3.

The rearrangement combines TRBV9 with TRBJ2-7; too little of a D gene remains to name it. The sequencing sample was made of naive CD8+ T cells sorted from blood. What this sample's cell subset or site label stands for: CD45RA+CCR7+. The TCR comes from a man in his late teens or twenties in good health. In nucleotides, the sequence is TGTGCCAGCAGCGTAGCTGGGGAATTAGGCTACGAGCAGTACTTC. Translated, this is CASSVAGELGYEQYF.